This T cell receptor (beta chain) appears in the sequencing data of a study of blood T cell repertoires in COVID-19 (dated by TCRdb to about 2020). Background on the whole study: Samples from collaborators originated in the United States, Italy and Spain and spanned both the acute and convalescent phases of COVID-19. The prospective study material was composed of cDNA or gDNA derived from T cells, B-cell-depleted T cells, or PBMCs. Deeply sampled blood TCRbeta repertoires from subjects exposed to, actively infected with, or recovered from COVID-19 were included in the dataset. The repertoires were made available in a free public database intended to serve as a resource for research on the immune response to SARS-CoV-2. The samples were drawn from the first 160 participants of the ongoing ImmuneRACE study and from 950 to 1,500 subjects provided by 6 global collaborators. Nearly every sample came with metadata listing a de-identified subject ID, COVID-19 status, age in years and sex. Where available, HLA class I and class II types were obtained from metadata supplied by the sample provider rather than from assay-based typing. Here is what the overall study found, with its caveats: Clinical and demographic metadata were provided uncurated, with the amount varying by source and participant.

Comments on this clone: Its antigen has not been determined. Per-nucleotide qualities are absent, and no much larger clonotype sits a single base away.

TCRbeta CDR3 regions were amplified from genomic DNA using the immunoSEQ Assay, a bias-controlled multiplex PCR. The authors' analysis ran thus. Within the assay, amplification of reference gene primers was used to estimate how many nucleated cells each sample contained. Sequence reads were collapsed and filtered to measure the absolute abundance of every unique TCRbeta CDR3 rearrangement. For each sample, productive Simpson clonality was calculated as the square root of Simpson's diversity index across productive rearrangements. Not all clones reach the TCRdb copy of this immuneACCESS table, which keeps in-frame sequences only. Checked studies attribute under half of the gap to unresolved V genes and leave the rest unexplained. That table furnishes V, J and clone size, whereas the DNA furnished D and trimming. The sample table lists 200,000 to 250,000 clones, over 80% of them with a count of one. Around 5.5% of the sample lies in the top ten.

The germline V gene gives CDR1 as SGHDN and CDR2 as FVKESK. Between the V and J ends, shortened by 5 bases and 4 bases respectively, the junction contains 12 bases. CDR3 length: 14 amino acids, cysteine to phenylalanine. The sequence is cut down to CDR3 DNA, 42 bases in frame from base 1. Collaborating institutions collected whole blood in K2EDTA tubes following their own protocols. For TCRbeta analysis, collaborators shipped samples as frozen whole blood, isolated PBMCs, or DNA extracted from either of those sample types. Here the chain combines TRBV14 and TRBJ1-3, with no confident D gene call. The specimen was peripheral blood. This TCR was recovered from a human donor in a cohort sampled during active COVID-19. The nucleotide sequence is given as TGTGCCAGCAGCGGGCCAAGCCACGGAAACACCATATATTTT. The resulting protein is CASSGPSHGNTIYF.